The entry below describes one TCR beta chain. No antigen is known for it. The method was immunoSEQ multiplex PCR; TCRdb's version includes in-frame clones alone and lacks a portion of them. The table records about 680,000 clones, 73% of them present only once. This sample is drawn from a study of shared clonotypes between healthy human individuals. Study observations and caveats: Having only a few donors restricted how much genetic and exposure-history diversity was captured.

Germline V lookup: CDR1 GTSNPN, CDR2 SVGIG (reference sequence). The CDR3 loop spans 16 amino acids. V was clipped by 3 bases and J by 2 bases; unmatched bases: 4. The source is a woman in her 30s in good health. Sequencing input: memory CD4+ T cells sorted from blood. Stated subset: CD45RA-negative fraction. V gene TRBV30 combines with J gene TRBJ2-3, with 14 bases lining up with TRBD2. The CDR3: CAWSPGLAGVTDTQYF. CDR3 nucleotide sequence: TGTGCCTGGAGCCCGGGACTAGCGGGAGTCACAGATACGCAGTATTTT. The variable domain in full, completed from reference TRBV30 and TRBJ2-3, reads SQTIHQWPATLVQPVGSPLSLECTVEGTSNPNLYWYRQAAGRGLQLLFYSVGIGQISSEVPQNLSASRPQDRQFILSSKKLLLSDSGFYLCAWSPGLAGVTDTQYFGPGTRLTVL.